This entry lists 30 T cell receptor beta chains sequenced from one sample in a study of blood T cell repertoires in COVID-19 (dated by TCRdb to about 2020). The protocol used for the library was the immunoSEQ multiplex PCR assay. TCRdb carries this immuneACCESS record with in-frame sequences only. Its versions omit some clonotypes, under half of them owing to an unresolved V gene in the studies checked, with the rest unexplained. The sample contains 70,000 or so clones, roughly 72% of them found a single time. The ten largest clones take up more than 13% of the sample. Source material: peripheral blood. These receptors were collected from a man in his 60s with COVID-19, enrolled during active disease.

The chain couples TRBV11-2 to TRBJ2-1; D perhaps matches TRBD1 (6 bases). The V and J ends lost 1 base and 7 bases respectively, with 11 bases between them. Per the germline V gene, CDR1 is SGHAT and CDR2 is FQNNGV. The CDR3 has 14 residues. The CDR3 DNA reads TGTGCCAGCAGCTTAGCGCTGGGGGCGAATGAGCAGTTCTTC. Protein product: CASSLALGANEQFF. The complete variable domain, with remaining parts taken from reference TRBV11-2 and TRBJ2-1, reads EAGVAQSPRYKIIEKRQSVAFWCNPISGHATLYWYQQILGQGPKLLIQFQNNGVVDDSQLPKDRFSAERLKGVDSTLKIQPAKLEDSAVYLCASSLALGANEQFFGPGTRLTVL.

V gene TRBV5-1 combines with J gene TRBJ2-1; 10 bases agree with TRBD2. V shed 0 bases and J 10 bases; nucleotides not matched to a gene: 10. Germline lookup yields CDR1 SGHRS and CDR2 YFSETQ. The CDR3 sequence is 16 residues long. The DNA for the CDR3 is TGCGCCAGCAGCTTGGCCCCAGCGGGGGGGCCGTCCGAGCAGTTCTTC. This sequence encodes CASSLAPAGGPSEQFF.

The rearrangement uses TRBV28 and TRBJ2-6; D might be TRBD1 (5 bases). Germline V lookup: CDR1 MDHEN, CDR2 SYDVKM. V lost 6 bases and J lost 0, with 15 bases in between. The CDR3 runs to 17 residues. The CDR3 bases are TGTGCCAGCAGCCAAGACAGCCTTCTCTCTGGGGCCAACGTCCTGACTTTC. This gives the protein CASSQDSLLSGANVLTF.

In its sample, this clone was seen a few times. This chain connects TRBV7-6 to TRBJ1-6, with D possibly matching TRBD1 (5 bases). With 5 bases removed from V and 6 bases from J, the gap between germline ends came to 20 bases. The CDR3 is 17 residues long. Germline V lookup: CDR1 SGHVS, CDR2 FNYEAQ. The CDR3 is CASSPGPGPKSNSPLHF. The DNA of the CDR3 is TGTGCCAGCAGCCCAGGGCCGGGTCCCAAAAGTAATTCACCCCTCCACTTT.

This chain joins TRBV10-3 and TRBJ2-5; TRBD1 is a possible D gene (7 bases). CDR1 and CDR2 (germline): ENHRY, SYGVKD. CDR3 size: 13 residues. V lost 6 bases to trimming and J lost 4 bases, with 12 bases between them. The CDR3 is CAIRRQGGETQYF. The CDR3 region has the DNA TGTGCCATCAGGAGACAGGGAGGAGAGACCCAGTACTTC.

This chain joins TRBV9 and TRBJ2-7; the match to TRBD2 covers 11 bases. V shed 0 bases, J shed 3 bases, and the junction held 5 bases outside the gene matches. The CDR3 is made up of 16 amino acids. Germline CDR1 is SGDLS and CDR2 is YYNGEE. CDR3 protein: CASSVGPGTSGYEQYF. The CDR3 DNA is TGTGCCAGCAGCGTAGGGCCGGGGACTAGCGGCTACGAGCAGTACTTC.

The chain has TRBV10-3 and TRBJ1-2, with TRBD1 as a possible D gene (6 bases). This CDR3 spans 13 amino acids. Deletions cut 8 bases from V and 3 bases from J, with 13 bases between. Germline lookup yields CDR1 ENHRY and CDR2 SYGVKD. CDR3 nucleotides: TGTGCCATCCTGGGGGCTAATGACTATGGCTACACCTTC. Its protein is CAILGANDYGYTF.

This clone was seen a few times. The chain joins TRBV20-1 to TRBJ2-7; 7 nucleotides align to TRBD2. The germline CDR1 and CDR2 sequences are DFQATT and SNEGSKA (reference sequence). J gave up 2 bases and V 3 bases, and 4 bases lay outside the gene matches. The CDR3 runs 13 residues. CDR3 DNA sequence: TGCAGTGCTAGTGGGAGGGATACCTACGAGCAGTACTTC. This sequence encodes CSASGRDTYEQYF.

The chain employs TRBV19 and TRBJ2-1, with TRBD1 identical over 7 bases. With V trimmed by 7 bases and J by 13 bases, 4 bases remained unmatched. This CDR3 comprises 10 residues. Germline V CDR1 and CDR2: LNHDA, SQIVND (reference sequence). The CDR3 loop reads CASTRDRQFF. In DNA form, the CDR3 reads TGTGCCAGTACTAGGGACAGACAGTTCTTC.

This chain links TRBV7-7 with TRBJ2-1, with 9 nucleotides matching TRBD1. The ends lost 5 bases at V and 6 bases at J; junction bases unmatched: 11. The germline V gene has CDR1 SSHAT and CDR2 FNYEAQ (reference sequence). There are 16 residues in the CDR3. CDR3 sequence (DNA): TGTGCCAGCAGCCCGCGGGGACAGGGAATTGGCAATGAGCAGTTCTTC. It is translated as CASSPRGQGIGNEQFF.

This clone was picked up a small number of times. The CDR3 region is CASSPSPDGYSGAGTGELFF. The CDR3 bases are TGTGCCAGCAGCCCCTCCCCGGACGGATATAGCGGGGCGGGCACCGGGGAGCTGTTTTTT. This chain uses TRBV5-5 with TRBJ2-2; 8 bases map to TRBD2. The CDR3 totals 20 residues. V shed 4 bases, J shed 4 bases, and the junction held 21 bases outside the gene matches. CDR1 is SGHKS, CDR2 YYEKEE, per germline (reference sequence).

The V call is TRBV15, the J call TRBJ2-5, with a possible D match to TRBD2 (6 bases). The V end lost 0 bases, the J end lost 2 bases, and 13 bases lay between the germline ends. Germline V gives CDR1 LNHNV, CDR2 YYDKDF (reference sequence). This CDR3 comprises 16 residues. CDR3 bases: TGTGCCACCAGCAGAGATACAACTAGCCCACAAGAGACCCAGTACTTC. Protein sequence: CATSRDTTSPQETQYF.

The chain is built from TRBV18 and TRBJ1-1; D is unresolved. The CDR3 contains 13 residues. V lost 4 bases to trimming and J lost 2 bases, with 8 bases between them. CDR1 and CDR2 (germline): KGHSH, LQKENI. The CDR3 sequence is CASSLQINTEAFF. The DNA of the CDR3 is TGTGCCAGCTCACTTCAGATAAACACTGAAGCTTTCTTT.

This clone was found a few times. The V and J genes are TRBV7-2 and TRBJ2-5; the match to TRBD1 covers 10 bases. V trimming: 4 bases; J trimming: 4 bases; junction bases outside the gene matches: 3. The CDR3 extends over 14 amino acids. Germline V gene lookup returns CDR1 SGHTA and CDR2 FQGNSA. CDR3 sequence (DNA): TGTGCCAGCAGCTACGGGACAGGGGTAGAGACCCAGTACTTC. Its translation is CASSYGTGVETQYF.

The V gene is TRBV28, the J gene TRBJ1-1, with D possibly being TRBD1 (6 bases). The CDR3 is 14 residues long. Trimming removed 3 bases from V and 8 bases from J, with 16 bases in between. CDR1 is MDHEN, CDR2 SYDVKM, per germline. CDR3 amino acids: CASSFSGVGGEAFF. CDR3 bases: TGTGCCAGCAGTTTCTCAGGGGTAGGTGGGGAAGCTTTCTTT.

This clone turned up a few times. The V and J genes are TRBV9 and TRBJ1-3; D might be TRBD1 (5 bases). CDR1 and CDR2 (germline): SGDLS, YYNGEE. V was clipped by 3 bases and J by 0 bases, with 16 bases between them. The CDR3 is made up of 17 amino acids. This CDR3 is CASSARPGLSSGNTIYF. As DNA, the CDR3 is TGTGCCAGCAGCGCCCGACCGGGACTGAGCTCTGGAAACACCATATATTTT.

The V and J genes are TRBV27 and TRBJ1-4, with 8 bases fitting TRBD1. CDR1 is MNHEY and CDR2 is SMNVEV in the germline V gene (reference sequence). J was trimmed by 4 bases and V by 6 bases; bases with no gene match: 10. This CDR3 is built from 16 residues. The DNA of the CDR3 is TGTGCCAGCAGCCGGAAACCGGGACAGGTTAATGAAAAACTGTTTTTT. Its protein product is CASSRKPGQVNEKLFF.

The V call is TRBV7-2, the J call TRBJ1-4; D remains ambiguous. The germline V and J ends were trimmed by 5 bases and 6 bases, with 13 bases remaining between them. The CDR3 has 14 amino acids. Per the germline V gene, CDR1 is SGHTA and CDR2 is FQGNSA. Here the CDR3 DNA reads TGTGCCAGCAGCCCCCTAATGTTGGATGAAAAACTGTTTTTT. This encodes CASSPLMLDEKLFF.

CDR3 loop: CASSLLGTDGTQYF. The CDR3 nucleotides are TGTGCCAGCAGCTTATTGGGGACTGATGGCACGCAGTATTTT. This rearrangement joins TRBV11-2 to TRBJ2-3; tentatively, D is TRBD2 (6 bases). Germline CDR1 SGHAT, CDR2 FQNNGV. The CDR3 contains 14 residues. The germline V and J ends were trimmed by 2 bases and 9 bases, with 15 bases remaining between them.

This chain joins TRBV7-2 and TRBJ1-4; tentative D call: TRBD1 (5 bases). This CDR3 contains 14 residues. The V gene lost 3 bases and the J gene lost 6 bases, with 11 bases spanning the gap. CDR1 and CDR2 (germline): SGHTA, FQGNSA. CDR3 DNA sequence: TGTGCCAGCAGCTTTGGTCCGGGGGATGAAAAACTGTTTTTT. It is translated as CASSFGPGDEKLFF.

This rearrangement joins TRBV7-9 to TRBJ2-3, with D possibly TRBD1 on 5 matching bases. V was clipped by 5 bases and J by 2 bases, with 11 bases between them. This CDR3 is built from 14 residues. Germline CDR1 and CDR2: SEHNR and FQNEAQ (reference sequence). CDR3 residues: CASSLGQATDTQYF. The CDR3 coding sequence is TGTGCCAGCAGCCTCGGACAAGCCACAGATACGCAGTATTTT.

The CDR3 spells CASSYSSGSKVEQYF. CDR3 bases: TGTGCCAGCAGTTACTCGAGTGGGAGTAAAGTCGAGCAGTACTTC. The chain joins TRBV6-5 to TRBJ2-7; tentative D call: TRBD2 (5 bases). Germline values: CDR1 MNHEY, CDR2 SVGAGI. V was cut by 0 bases and J by 6 bases, with 15 bases left in between. This CDR3 spans 15 amino acids.

This chain joins TRBV28 and TRBJ2-7; TRBD2 might be the D (5 bases). Germline values: CDR1 MDHEN, CDR2 SYDVKM. V was pared by 8 bases and J by 4 bases, with 6 bases between. The CDR3 is made up of 10 amino acids. The CDR3 DNA is TGTGCCAGCGGAGGTTACGAGCAGTACTTC. Amino acid sequence: CASGGYEQYF.

The V call is TRBV10-3, the J call TRBJ1-4; D remains unclear. V lost 2 bases and J 6 bases, leaving 4 bases between the germline ends. Germline lookup yields CDR1 ENHRY and CDR2 SYGVKD. The CDR3 extends over 12 amino acids. The DNA of the CDR3 is TGTGCCATCAGTGAGGGAGATGAAAAACTGTTTTTT. This translates into CAISEGDEKLFF.

This clone was observed a handful of times. The chain links TRBV28 to TRBJ1-5; D ambiguous. Trimming stripped 3 bases from V and 5 bases from J, with 8 bases between. Germline V gives CDR1 MDHEN, CDR2 SYDVKM. CDR3 size: 13 residues. This CDR3 is CASSFKHDQPQHF. CDR3 DNA: TGTGCCAGCAGTTTCAAACACGATCAGCCCCAGCATTTT. The full variable domain, rest sourced from reference TRBV28 and TRBJ1-5, is DVKVTQSSRYLVKRTGEKVFLECVQDMDHENMFWYRQDPGLGLRLIYFSYDVKMKEKGDIPEGYSVSREKKERFSLILESASTNQTSMYLCASSFKHDQPQHFGDGTRLSIL.

This chain links TRBV7-3 with TRBJ2-2; D might be TRBD2 (6 bases). CDR3 size: 15 residues. V lost 5 bases and J 8 bases, leaving 18 bases between the germline ends. Germline V gives CDR1 SGHTA, CDR2 FQGTGA. CDR3 sequence: CASSRTHAGSGELFF. The CDR3 bases are TGTGCCAGCAGCCGTACGCATGCGGGGTCAGGGGAGCTGTTTTTT.

The V gene is TRBV19, the J gene TRBJ2-5, with 8 bases that match TRBD2. V was clipped by 6 bases and J by 5 bases; unmatched bases: 11. In germline, CDR1 is LNHDA, CDR2 SQIVND (reference sequence). The CDR3 contains 15 residues. Here the CDR3 reads CASRVRSGSYETQYF. The CDR3 coding sequence is TGTGCCAGTAGGGTTCGGAGCGGGAGTTATGAGACCCAGTACTTC.

This chain connects TRBV11-3 to TRBJ2-7, with TRBD2 matching over 8 bases. Germline V gives CDR1 SGHNT, CDR2 YENEEA. Germline trimming cut 7 bases from V and 5 bases from J; bases unmatched to any gene: 10. This CDR3 comprises 14 residues. CDR3 residues: CASKIPGLGNEQYF. CDR3 sequence (DNA): TGTGCCAGCAAAATCCCGGGACTAGGTAACGAGCAGTACTTC.

This clone was recorded many times. The CDR3 DNA follows: TGTGCCAGCAGCTTAGGAAGGGGAATCACTGAAGCTTTCTTT. Its protein product is CASSLGRGITEAFF. This chain joins TRBV5-5 and TRBJ1-1, with a possible D match to TRBD1 (5 bases). V was cut by 2 bases and J by 4 bases, with 12 bases left in between. This CDR3 has 14 residues. Germline CDR1 SGHKS, CDR2 YYEKEE (reference sequence). The full variable domain, with the rest looked up from reference TRBV5-5 and TRBJ1-1, is DAGVTQSPTHLIKTRGQQVTLRCSPISGHKSVSWYQQVLGQGPQFIFQYYEKEERGRGNFPDRFSARQFPNYSSELNVNALLLGDSALYLCASSLGRGITEAFFGQGTRLTVV.

As concerns this clone: This specimen includes other DNA sequences encoding the same CDR3. The V and J genes are TRBV11-2 and TRBJ2-5; no firm D call. The V gene lost 1 base and the J gene lost 5 bases, with 8 bases spanning the gap. The CDR3 spans 13 residues. Looked up from germline, CDR1 is SGHAT and CDR2 is FQNNGV. Here the CDR3 DNA reads TGTGCCAGCAGCTTAGGGCGGCAGGAGACCCAGTACTTC. Protein: CASSLGRQETQYF.